The rows below give T cell receptor beta chains drawn from one sample of a study of blood T cell repertoires in COVID-19. Here immunoSEQ multiplex PCR was the method, and the copy in TCRdb shows in-frame clones only, minus some. The sample has roughly 230,000 clones, roughly 83% seen once. The sequencing input was peripheral blood. These receptors were obtained from a woman between 50 and 59 years old with acute or convalescent COVID-19. The conserved cysteine and the conserved F or W are not part of the CDR3 here.

J,V,CDR3
TRBJ1-5,TRBV7-2,ASRAQGNQPQH
TRBJ1-1,TRBV6-5,AAGDSEAF
TRBJ2-1,TRBV28,ATYSGSNEQF
TRBJ2-7,TRBV9,ASSVAPGAPYEQY
TRBJ1-5,TRBV28,ASSGSNQPQH
TRBJ2-2,TRBV7-8,ASNPGGGSGELF
TRBJ2-7,TRBV6-5,ASSYSRQGNYEQY
TRBJ1-2,TRBV6-2/TRBV6-3,ASSYGRAVMYGYT
TRBJ1-2,TRBV28,ASSPDSGSSRGYT
TRBJ2-1,TRBV13,ASSTRVRDNEQF
TRBJ2-5,TRBV19,ASSPSDAIKTQY
TRBJ1-1,TRBV19,ASSLTGGGTEAF
TRBJ1-4,TRBV20-1,SAREDTKLF
TRBJ2-3,TRBV5-5,ASSPTVGAADTQY
TRBJ1-5,TRBV5-1,ASSLKGEEPQH
TRBJ2-7,TRBV10-3,AISSLIRDSTYEQY
TRBJ2-7,TRBV7-3,ASSQLGRAIYEQY
TRBJ2-7,TRBV3-1/TRBV3-2,ASSLGPEGYEQY
TRBJ2-4,TRBV10-3,AISDQGLHIQY
TRBJ1-3,TRBV2,ASSGHQVNTIY
TRBJ1-3,TRBV3-1/TRBV3-2,ASSPVLSGNTIY
TRBJ1-5,TRBV12-3/TRBV12-4,ASSQGDNQPQH
TRBJ1-2,TRBV18,ASSPSSPGQGDYGYT
TRBJ2-7,TRBV4-1,ASSQGQVPYEQY
TRBJ1-1,TRBV21-1,ASRPGSRAVGAF
TRBJ1-4,TRBV28,ASSFQEKLF
TRBJ1-3,TRBV28,ASFQAGNTIY
TRBJ2-3,TRBV29-1,SVVSQGGTDTQY
TRBJ1-1,TRBV28,ASSSYRDHTEAF
TRBJ2-2,TRBV13,ASSKAGGISGELF
TRBJ2-3,TRBV21-1,ASSKPSGGSTDTQY
TRBJ2-7,TRBV4-1,ASSQEGQGPYEQY
TRBJ1-2,TRBV7-8,ASSQTGYYGYT
TRBJ1-1,TRBV19,ASRKDRVPNTEAF